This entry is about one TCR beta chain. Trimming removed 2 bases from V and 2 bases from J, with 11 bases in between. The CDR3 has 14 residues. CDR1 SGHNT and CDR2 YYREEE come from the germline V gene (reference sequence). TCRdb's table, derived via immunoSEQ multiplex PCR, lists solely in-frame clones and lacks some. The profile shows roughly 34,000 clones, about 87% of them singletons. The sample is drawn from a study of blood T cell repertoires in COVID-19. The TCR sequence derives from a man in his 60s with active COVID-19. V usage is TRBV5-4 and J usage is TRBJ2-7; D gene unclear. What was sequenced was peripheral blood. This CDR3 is CASSFLGKTYEQYF. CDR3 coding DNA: TGTGCCAGCAGCTTCCTAGGAAAAACCTACGAGCAGTACTTC.